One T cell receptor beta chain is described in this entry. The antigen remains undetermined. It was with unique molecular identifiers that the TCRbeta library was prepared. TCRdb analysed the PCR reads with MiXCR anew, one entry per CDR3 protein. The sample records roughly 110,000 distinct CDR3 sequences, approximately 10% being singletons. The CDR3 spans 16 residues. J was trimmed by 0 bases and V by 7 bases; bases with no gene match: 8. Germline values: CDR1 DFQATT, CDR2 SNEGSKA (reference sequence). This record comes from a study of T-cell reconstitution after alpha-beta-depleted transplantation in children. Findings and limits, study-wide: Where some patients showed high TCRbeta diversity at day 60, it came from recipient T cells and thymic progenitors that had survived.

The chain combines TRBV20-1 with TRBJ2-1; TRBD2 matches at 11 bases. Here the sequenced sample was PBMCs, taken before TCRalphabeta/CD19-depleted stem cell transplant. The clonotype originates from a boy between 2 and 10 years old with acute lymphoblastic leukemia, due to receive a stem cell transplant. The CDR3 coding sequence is TGCAGTGTCGCGACTAGCGGGACTTACTCCTACAATGAGCAGTTCTTC. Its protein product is CSVATSGTYSYNEQFF.